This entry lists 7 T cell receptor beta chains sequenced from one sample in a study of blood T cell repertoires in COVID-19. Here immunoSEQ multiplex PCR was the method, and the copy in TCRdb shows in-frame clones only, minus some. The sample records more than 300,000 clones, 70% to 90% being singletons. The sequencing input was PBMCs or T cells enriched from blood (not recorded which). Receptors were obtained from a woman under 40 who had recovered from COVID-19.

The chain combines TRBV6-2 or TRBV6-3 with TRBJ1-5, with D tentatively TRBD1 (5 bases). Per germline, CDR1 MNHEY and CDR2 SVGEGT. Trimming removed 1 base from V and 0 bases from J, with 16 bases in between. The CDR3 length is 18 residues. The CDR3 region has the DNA TGTGCCAGCAGTTACTTCCCTCAGGACATTTATAGCAATCAGCCCCAGCATTTT. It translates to CASSYFPQDIYSNQPQHF.

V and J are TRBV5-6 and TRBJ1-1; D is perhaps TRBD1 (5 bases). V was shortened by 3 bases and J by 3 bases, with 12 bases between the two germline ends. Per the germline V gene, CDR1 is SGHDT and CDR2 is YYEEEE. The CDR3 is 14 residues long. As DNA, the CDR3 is TGTGCCAGCAGCTCCTTACGGGGGTACACTGAAGCTTTCTTT. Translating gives CASSSLRGYTEAFF.

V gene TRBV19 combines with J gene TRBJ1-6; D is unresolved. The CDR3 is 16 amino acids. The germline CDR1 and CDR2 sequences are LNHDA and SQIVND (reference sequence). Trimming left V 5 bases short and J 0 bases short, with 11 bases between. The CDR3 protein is CASSARVTSYNSPLHF. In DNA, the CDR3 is TGTGCCAGTAGTGCCCGGGTGACCTCCTATAATTCACCCCTCCACTTT.

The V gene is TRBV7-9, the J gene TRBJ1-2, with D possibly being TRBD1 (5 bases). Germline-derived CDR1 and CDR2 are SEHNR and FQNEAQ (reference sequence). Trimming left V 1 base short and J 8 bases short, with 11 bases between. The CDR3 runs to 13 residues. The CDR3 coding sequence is TGTGCCAGCAGCTTAGGGGACTTCAACGGCTACACCTTC. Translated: CASSLGDFNGYTF.

The CDR3 sequence is CASRTGLDGNTIYF. CDR3 sequence (DNA): TGTGCCAGCAGAACAGGGCTAGATGGAAACACCATATATTTT. The rearrangement joins TRBV9 to TRBJ1-3, with D perhaps TRBD1 (6 bases). V was trimmed by 5 bases and J by 3 bases, leaving 12 bases between them. The length of the CDR3 is 14 residues. From germline, CDR1 is SGDLS and CDR2 YYNGEE.

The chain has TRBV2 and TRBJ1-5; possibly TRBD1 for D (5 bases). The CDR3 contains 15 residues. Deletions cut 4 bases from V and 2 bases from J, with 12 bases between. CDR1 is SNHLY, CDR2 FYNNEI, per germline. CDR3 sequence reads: CASSGGGAGNQPQHF. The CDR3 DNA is TGTGCCAGCAGTGGGGGAGGGGCCGGCAATCAGCCCCAGCATTTT.

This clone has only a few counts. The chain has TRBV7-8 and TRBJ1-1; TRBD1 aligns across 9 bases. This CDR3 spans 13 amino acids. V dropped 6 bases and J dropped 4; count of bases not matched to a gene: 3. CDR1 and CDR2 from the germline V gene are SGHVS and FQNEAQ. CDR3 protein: CASSGTGSTEAFF. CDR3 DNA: TGTGCCAGCAGTGGGACAGGGTCCACTGAAGCTTTCTTT.